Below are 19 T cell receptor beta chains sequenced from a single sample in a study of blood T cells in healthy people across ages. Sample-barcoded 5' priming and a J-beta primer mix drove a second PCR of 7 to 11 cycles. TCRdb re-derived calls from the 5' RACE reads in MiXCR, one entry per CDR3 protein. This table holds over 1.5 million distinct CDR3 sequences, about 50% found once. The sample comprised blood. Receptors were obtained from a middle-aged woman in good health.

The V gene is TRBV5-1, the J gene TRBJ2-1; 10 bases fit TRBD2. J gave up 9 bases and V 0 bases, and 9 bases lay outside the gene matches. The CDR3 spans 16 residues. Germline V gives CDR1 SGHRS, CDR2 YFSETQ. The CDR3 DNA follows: TGCGCCAGCAGCTTGGCAGGAACTAGCGGGGAGGGTGAGCAGTTCTTC. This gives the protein CASSLAGTSGEGEQFF.

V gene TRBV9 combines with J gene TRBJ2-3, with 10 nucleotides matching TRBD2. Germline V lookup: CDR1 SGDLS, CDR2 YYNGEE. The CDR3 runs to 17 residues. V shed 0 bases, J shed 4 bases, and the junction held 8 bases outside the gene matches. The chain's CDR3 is CASSVEEGLALPDTQYF. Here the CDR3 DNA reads TGTGCCAGCAGCGTAGAAGAGGGACTAGCGTTACCAGATACGCAGTATTTT.

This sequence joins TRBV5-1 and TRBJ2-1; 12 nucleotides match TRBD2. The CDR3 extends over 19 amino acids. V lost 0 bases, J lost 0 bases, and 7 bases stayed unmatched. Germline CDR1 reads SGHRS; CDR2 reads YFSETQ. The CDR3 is CASSLEASGGDHSYNEQFF. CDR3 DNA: TGCGCCAGCAGCTTGGAGGCTAGCGGGGGGGACCACTCCTACAATGAGCAGTTCTTC. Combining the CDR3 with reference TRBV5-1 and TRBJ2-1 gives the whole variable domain KAGVTQTPRYLIKTRGQQVTLSCSPISGHRSVSWYQQTPGQGLQFLFEYFSETQRNKGNFPGRFSGRQFSNSRSEMNVSTLELGDSALYLCASSLEASGGDHSYNEQFFGPGTRLTVL.

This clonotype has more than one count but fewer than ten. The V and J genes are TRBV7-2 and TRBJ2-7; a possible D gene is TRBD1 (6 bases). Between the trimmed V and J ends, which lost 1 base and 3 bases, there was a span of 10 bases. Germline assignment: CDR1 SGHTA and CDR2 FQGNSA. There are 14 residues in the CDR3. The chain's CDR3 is CASSLDGTLYEQYF. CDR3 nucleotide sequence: TGTGCCAGCAGCTTAGACGGGACACTCTACGAGCAGTACTTC.

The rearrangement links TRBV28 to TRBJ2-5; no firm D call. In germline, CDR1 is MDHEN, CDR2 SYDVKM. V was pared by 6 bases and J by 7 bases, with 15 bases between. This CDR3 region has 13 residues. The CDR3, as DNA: TGTGCCAGCAGCCCCCAGTTGGTGAGGACCCAGTACTTC. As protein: CASSPQLVRTQYF. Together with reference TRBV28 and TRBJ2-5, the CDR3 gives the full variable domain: DVKVTQSSRYLVKRTGEKVFLECVQDMDHENMFWYRQDPGLGLRLIYFSYDVKMKEKGDIPEGYSVSREKKERFSLILESASTNQTSMYLCASSPQLVRTQYFGPGTRLLVL.

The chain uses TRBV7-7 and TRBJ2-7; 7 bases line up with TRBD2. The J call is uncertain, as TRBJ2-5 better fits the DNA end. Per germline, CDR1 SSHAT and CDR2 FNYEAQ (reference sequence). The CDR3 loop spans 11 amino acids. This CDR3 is CASGHIETQYF. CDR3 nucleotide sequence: TGTGCTAGCGGGCACATAGAGACCCAGTACTTC.

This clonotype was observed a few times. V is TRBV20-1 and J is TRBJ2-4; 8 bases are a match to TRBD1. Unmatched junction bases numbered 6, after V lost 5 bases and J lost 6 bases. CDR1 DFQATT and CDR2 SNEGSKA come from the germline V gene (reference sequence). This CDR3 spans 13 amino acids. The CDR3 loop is CSAGPGTGNIQYF. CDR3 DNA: TGCAGTGCTGGGCCAGGGACAGGAAACATTCAGTACTTC.

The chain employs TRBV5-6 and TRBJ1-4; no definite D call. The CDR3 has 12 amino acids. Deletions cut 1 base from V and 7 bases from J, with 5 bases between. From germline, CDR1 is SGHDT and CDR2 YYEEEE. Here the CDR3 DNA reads TGTGCCAGCAGCTTGTATCCTGAAAAACTGTTTTTT. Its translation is CASSLYPEKLFF. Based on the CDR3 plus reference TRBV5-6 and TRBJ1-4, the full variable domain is DAGVTQSPTHLIKTRGQQVTLRCSPKSGHDTVSWYQQALGQGPQFIFQYYEEEERQRGNFPDRFSGHQFPNYSSELNVNALLLGDSALYLCASSLYPEKLFFGSGTQLSVL.

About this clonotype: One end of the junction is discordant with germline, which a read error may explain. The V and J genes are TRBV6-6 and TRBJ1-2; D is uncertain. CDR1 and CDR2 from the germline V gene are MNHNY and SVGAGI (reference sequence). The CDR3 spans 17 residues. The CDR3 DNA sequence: TGTGCCAGCAGCTACTCGATGTCGTTGCCGGATAACTATGGCTACACCTTC. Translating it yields CASSYSMSLPDNYGYTF.

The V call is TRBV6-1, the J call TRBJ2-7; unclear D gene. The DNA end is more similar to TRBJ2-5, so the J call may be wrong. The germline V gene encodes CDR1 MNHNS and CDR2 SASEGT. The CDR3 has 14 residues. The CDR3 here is CASSEGTQRKTQYF. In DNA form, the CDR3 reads TGTGCCAGCAGTGAAGGGACCCAGCGAAAGACCCAGTACTTC.

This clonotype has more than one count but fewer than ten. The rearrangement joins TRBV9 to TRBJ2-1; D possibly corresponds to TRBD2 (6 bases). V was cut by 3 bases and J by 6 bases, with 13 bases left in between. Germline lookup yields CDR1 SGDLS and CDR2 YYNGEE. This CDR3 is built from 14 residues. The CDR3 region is CASSGRGTFNEQFF. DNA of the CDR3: TGTGCCAGCAGCGGGCGGGGCACCTTCAATGAGCAGTTCTTC. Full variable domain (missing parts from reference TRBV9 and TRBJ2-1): DSGVTQTPKHLITATGQRVTLRCSPRSGDLSVYWYQQSLDQGLQFLIQYYNGEERAKGNILERFSAQQFPDLHSELNLSSLELGDSALYFCASSGRGTFNEQFFGPGTRLTVL.

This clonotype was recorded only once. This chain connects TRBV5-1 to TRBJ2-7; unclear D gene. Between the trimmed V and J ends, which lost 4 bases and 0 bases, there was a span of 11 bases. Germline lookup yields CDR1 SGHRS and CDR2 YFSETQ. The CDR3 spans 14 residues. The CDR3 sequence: CASSPRVDSYEQYF. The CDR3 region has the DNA TGCGCCAGCAGCCCCCGAGTCGACTCCTACGAGCAGTACTTC.

CDR3 nucleotide sequence: TGTGCCAGCCTCCCAGGGGAGGGATATGGCTACACCTTC. Translating gives CASLPGEGYGYTF. The rearrangement uses TRBV28 and TRBJ1-2, with TRBD1 as a possible D gene (6 bases). There are 13 residues in the CDR3. The germline gives CDR1 MDHEN, CDR2 SYDVKM. Trimming stripped 8 bases from V and 5 bases from J, with 15 bases between.

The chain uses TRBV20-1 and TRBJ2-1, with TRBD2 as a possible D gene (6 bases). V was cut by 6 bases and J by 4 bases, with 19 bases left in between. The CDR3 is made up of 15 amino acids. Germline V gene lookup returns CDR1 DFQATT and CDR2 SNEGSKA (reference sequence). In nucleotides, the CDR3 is TGCAGTGCCAACCCACGGGGGTTAGGGTACAATGAGCAGTTCTTC. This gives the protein CSANPRGLGYNEQFF.

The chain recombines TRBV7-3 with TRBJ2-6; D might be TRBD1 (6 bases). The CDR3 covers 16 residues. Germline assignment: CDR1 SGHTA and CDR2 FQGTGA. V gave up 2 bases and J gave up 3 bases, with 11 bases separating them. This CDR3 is CASSLANRVGANVLTF. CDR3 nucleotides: TGTGCCAGCAGCTTAGCCAACAGGGTTGGGGCCAACGTCCTGACTTTC.

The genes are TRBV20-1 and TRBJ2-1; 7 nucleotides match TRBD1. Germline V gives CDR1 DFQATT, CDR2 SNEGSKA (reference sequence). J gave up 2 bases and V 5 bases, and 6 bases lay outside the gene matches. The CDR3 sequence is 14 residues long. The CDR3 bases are TGCAGTGCTGGGGACAGTAGCACCTACAATGAGCAGTTCTTC. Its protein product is CSAGDSSTYNEQFF.

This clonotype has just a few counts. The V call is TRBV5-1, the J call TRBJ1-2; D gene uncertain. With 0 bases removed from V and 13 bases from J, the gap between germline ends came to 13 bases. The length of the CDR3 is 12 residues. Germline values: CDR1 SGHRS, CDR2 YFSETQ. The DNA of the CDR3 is TGCGCCAGCAGCTTGGGGAGCCGAGAGCGCACCTTC. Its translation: CASSLGSRERTF.

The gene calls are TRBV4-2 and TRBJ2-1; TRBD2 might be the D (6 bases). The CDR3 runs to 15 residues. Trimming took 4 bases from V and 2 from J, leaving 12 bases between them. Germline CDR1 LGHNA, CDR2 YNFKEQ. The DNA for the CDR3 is TGTGCCAGCAGCCCTAGCGACAAACCCTACAATGAGCAGTTCTTC. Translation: CASSPSDKPYNEQFF.

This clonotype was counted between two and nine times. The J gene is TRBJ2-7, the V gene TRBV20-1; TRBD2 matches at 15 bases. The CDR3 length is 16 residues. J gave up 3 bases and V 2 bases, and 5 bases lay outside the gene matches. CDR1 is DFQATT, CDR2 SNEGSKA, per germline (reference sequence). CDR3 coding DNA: TGCAGTGCTAGATCTTCGGGACTAGCGGGGGGCTACGAGCAGTACTTC. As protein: CSARSSGLAGGYEQYF.